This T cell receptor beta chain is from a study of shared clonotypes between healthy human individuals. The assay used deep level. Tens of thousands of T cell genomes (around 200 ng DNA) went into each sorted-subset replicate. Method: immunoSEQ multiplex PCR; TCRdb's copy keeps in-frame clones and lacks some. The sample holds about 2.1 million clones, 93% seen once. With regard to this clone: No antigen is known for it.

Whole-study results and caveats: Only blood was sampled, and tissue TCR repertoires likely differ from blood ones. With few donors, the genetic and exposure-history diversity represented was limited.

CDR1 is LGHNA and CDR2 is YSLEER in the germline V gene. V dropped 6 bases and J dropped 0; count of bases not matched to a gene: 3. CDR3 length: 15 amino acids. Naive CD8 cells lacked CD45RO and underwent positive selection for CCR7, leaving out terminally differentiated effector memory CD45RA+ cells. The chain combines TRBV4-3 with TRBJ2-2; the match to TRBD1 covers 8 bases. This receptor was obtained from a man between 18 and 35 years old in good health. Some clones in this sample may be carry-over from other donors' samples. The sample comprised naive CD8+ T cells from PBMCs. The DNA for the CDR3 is TGCGCCAGCAGGCAGGGACAGGCGAACACCGGGGAGCTGTTTTTT. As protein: CASRQGQANTGELFF.